This T cell receptor beta chain was sequenced for a study of blood T cell repertoires in COVID-19. Study summary: Spain, Italy and the United States supplied samples that represented acute and convalescent COVID-19.

Germline CDR1 and CDR2: GTSNPN and SVGIG (reference sequence). The germline V and J ends were trimmed by 5 bases and 1 base, with 14 bases remaining between them. The length of the CDR3 is 14 residues. TCRdb's table, derived via immunoSEQ multiplex PCR, lists solely in-frame clones and lacks some. The sample records about 210,000 clones, 85% to 90% being singletons. The V call is TRBV30, the J call TRBJ1-1; D gene unclear. The sample consisted of peripheral blood. This sequence originates from a young man with active or convalescent COVID-19. The CDR3 loop is CAWESVDWNTEAFF. The CDR3 DNA reads as TGTGCCTGGGAGAGTGTAGACTGGAACACTGAAGCTTTCTTT. Drawing the rest from reference TRBV30 and TRBJ1-1, the complete variable domain is SQTIHQWPATLVQPVGSPLSLECTVEGTSNPNLYWYRQAAGRGLQLLFYSVGIGQISSEVPQNLSASRPQDRQFILSSKKLLLSDSGFYLCAWESVDWNTEAFFGQGTRLTVV.